A selection of T cell receptor beta chains follows, all from one sample in a study of blood T cell repertoires in COVID-19. Sequencing used immunoSEQ multiplex PCR; TCRdb keeps in-frame clones, though not all of them. This sample has 200,000 to 300,000 clones, with 84% found just once. What was sequenced was peripheral blood. These receptors all stem from a man aged 50 or older with acute or convalescent COVID-19. CDR3s include the opening cysteine and the closing phenylalanine or tryptophan. A D gene is named only where the DNA matches it firmly. Part of the rows lack a size; the others show once, few, many or a class for expanded clones.

D gene	V gene	clone size	J gene	CDR3 length	CDR3 protein	CDR3 DNA
NA	TRBV28	NA	TRBJ2-7	15	CASSLTDRGGDEQYF	TGTGCCAGCAGTCTCACCGACAGGGGAGGGGACGAGCAGTACTTC
NA	TRBV6-1	NA	TRBJ1-5	14	CASSESGGGQPQHF	TGTGCCAGCAGTGAATCGGGGGGGGGCCAGCCCCAGCATTTT
NA	TRBV5-1	NA	TRBJ2-3	12	CASSWGQDTQYF	TGCGCCAGCAGCTGGGGACAAGATACGCAGTATTTT
NA	TRBV18	once	TRBJ1-6	16	CASSPPVGNFNSPLHF	TGTGCCAGCTCACCACCTGTCGGGAACTTTAATTCACCCCTCCACTTT
NA	TRBV28	NA	TRBJ1-5	11	CASENRKPQHF	TGTGCCAGCGAGAACAGGAAACCCCAGCATTTT
NA	TRBV5-6	once	TRBJ1-2	13	CASSLGQVSGYTF	TGTGCCAGCAGCTTGGGGCAGGTCTCTGGCTACACCTTC
NA	TRBV29-1	NA	TRBJ2-3	12	CSVVIAVDTQYF	TGCAGCGTTGTGATAGCTGTAGATACGCAGTATTTT
NA	TRBV7-8	NA	TRBJ2-7	10	CASSNYEQYF	TGTGCCAGTTCTAACTACGAGCAGTACTTC
TRBD1	TRBV5-5	NA	TRBJ1-4	14	CASSFRQGREKLFF	TGTGCCAGCAGCTTCCGACAGGGAAGAGAAAAACTGTTTTTT
TRBD1	TRBV14	NA	TRBJ1-2	15	CASSPYRGGAYGYTF	TGTGCCAGCAGCCCCTACAGGGGGGGGGCCTATGGCTACACCTTC
NA	TRBV5-1	NA	TRBJ2-1	13	CASSLEGRYEQFF	TGCGCCAGCAGCTTAGAGGGCCGGTATGAGCAGTTCTTC
NA	TRBV4-2	NA	TRBJ1-1	15	CASSHGSLLNTEAFF	TGTGCCAGCAGCCACGGTTCACTCCTGAACACTGAAGCTTTCTTT
TRBD1	TRBV13	few	TRBJ2-7	16	CASSFRTGRFFNEQYF	TGTGCCAGCAGCTTTCGGACAGGGAGGTTTTTTAACGAGCAGTACTTC
NA	TRBV19	NA	TRBJ1-5	14	CASSLELRNQPQHF	TGTGCCAGTAGCCTTGAACTTCGCAATCAGCCCCAGCATTTT
NA	TRBV10-1	NA	TRBJ1-2	14	CARGGGTTNYGYTF	TGCGCCAGGGGAGGGGGGACCACTAACTATGGCTACACCTTC
TRBD1	TRBV27	NA	TRBJ1-1	15	CASSLWQGAGTEAFF	TGTGCCAGCAGTCTATGGCAGGGGGCGGGCACTGAAGCTTTCTTT
TRBD1	TRBV5-1	NA	TRBJ2-1	15	CASSWTGQEYNEQFF	TGCGCCAGCAGCTGGACGGGACAGGAGTACAATGAGCAGTTCTTC
NA	TRBV5-4	NA	TRBJ2-7	13	CASSFLAAPGQYF	TGTGCCAGCAGCTTCTTAGCGGCTCCGGGGCAGTACTTC
NA	TRBV27	NA	TRBJ2-1	13	CASSYGQYNEQFF	TGTGCCAGCAGTTATGGACAATACAATGAGCAGTTCTTC
NA	TRBV12-3/TRBV12-4	NA	TRBJ2-1	13	CASSLGAHNEQFF	TGTGCCAGCAGTTTGGGGGCCCACAATGAGCAGTTCTTC
TRBD2	TRBV24-1	few	TRBJ2-1	14	CATSRGGDYNEQFF	TGTGCCACCAGTCGCGGGGGTGATTACAATGAGCAGTTCTTC
NA	TRBV29-1	NA	TRBJ1-2	13	CSVRDRSNYGYTF	TGCAGCGTTCGAGACAGGTCTAACTATGGCTACACCTTC
NA	TRBV30	NA	TRBJ1-2	14	CALRGNQGNYGYTF	TGTGCCTTAAGGGGAAATCAGGGTAACTATGGCTACACCTTC
TRBD1	TRBV6-5	NA	TRBJ2-7	14	CASSRGRENYEQYF	TGTGCCAGCAGCAGGGGGAGAGAAAACTACGAGCAGTACTTC
NA	TRBV19	NA	TRBJ1-1	13	CASMDNIPAEAFF	TGTGCCAGTATGGACAATATCCCCGCTGAAGCTTTCTTT